Listed here are 4 T cell receptor beta chains from one sample, sequenced in a study of cytomegalovirus exposure and HLA in healthy donors. The PCR contained 60 Vbeta and 13 Jbeta primers. Repertoires were generated with immunoSEQ multiplex PCR, while TCRdb's copy carries only in-frame clones and drops some. The profile shows roughly 300,000 clones, about nine tenths of them singletons. The sample comprised PBMCs. Receptors originate from a man aged 40-50 years in good health and CMV-seropositive.

The V gene is TRBV6-1, the J gene TRBJ2-7; perhaps TRBD1 as D (6 bases). V was shortened by 4 bases and J by 1 base, with 8 bases between the two germline ends. In germline, CDR1 is MNHNS, CDR2 SASEGT. There are 13 residues in the CDR3. The DNA for the CDR3 is TGTGCCAGCAGTGCACAGGGATCCTACGAGCAGTACTTC. It codes for CASSAQGSYEQYF.

The CDR3 bases are TGTGCCAGCAGCCCGCATGTAAAGGGGGCAGGGGAGACCCAGTACTTC. It is translated as CASSPHVKGAGETQYF. The chain couples TRBV7-9 to TRBJ2-5, with 7 bases lining up with TRBD1. Trimming removed 5 bases from V and 5 bases from J; junction bases left unmatched: 14. The germline gives CDR1 SEHNR, CDR2 FQNEAQ (reference sequence). This CDR3 contains 16 residues.

The rearrangement uses TRBV7-2 and TRBJ2-7; tentatively, D is TRBD2 (5 bases). Trimming removed 0 bases at V and 4 bases at J, with 13 bases between. The CDR3 extends over 15 amino acids. Germline CDR1 SGHTA, CDR2 FQGNSA. The CDR3 DNA reads TGTGCCAGCAGCTTAGCGGGCGGGCGGCAGTACGAGCAGTACTTC. Translating gives CASSLAGGRQYEQYF.

This clone was found once. The CDR3 is CASSLAASGRAYEQYF. The CDR3, as DNA: TGTGCCAGCAGCTTAGCGGCTAGCGGGAGGGCCTACGAGCAGTACTTC. The chain joins TRBV7-6 to TRBJ2-7; 12 bases align to TRBD2. The CDR3 is made up of 16 amino acids. Losses at the gene ends were 0 bases for V and 2 bases for J; bases not matched to a gene: 2. Germline lookup yields CDR1 SGHVS and CDR2 FNYEAQ.